A selection of T cell receptor beta chains follows, all from one sample in a study of blood T cell repertoires in COVID-19. The protocol was immunoSEQ multiplex PCR, while the TCRdb copy is restricted to in-frame clones and leaves out a portion. The data show 200,000 to 300,000 clones, around 84% seen once. The sequenced sample consisted of peripheral blood. Receptor source: a man in his sixties with acute or convalescent COVID-19. Each CDR3 is given with its conserved first and last residue. A D gene is named only where the DNA matches it firmly. Rows may omit the clone size; those that give it use once, few, many or a size class.

CDR3nt: TGTGCCAGTAGTATCCCAGTCCGCAATTCACCCCTCCACTTT; CDR3aa: CASSIPVRNSPLHF; v_gene: TRBV19; abundance: NA; d_gene: NA; j_gene: TRBJ1-6
CDR3nt: TGCGCCAGCAGCGGACAGGGGGCAGATACGCAGTATTTT; CDR3aa: CASSGQGADTQYF; v_gene: TRBV5-1; abundance: once; d_gene: TRBD1; j_gene: TRBJ2-3
CDR3nt: TGTGCCAGCAGCTTAGCCGGGAGCTCCTACAATGAGCAGTTCTTC; CDR3aa: CASSLAGSSYNEQFF; v_gene: TRBV7-3; abundance: NA; d_gene: NA; j_gene: TRBJ2-1
CDR3nt: TGTGCCAGCAGCTTGCAGGGGACCTATGGCTACACCTTC; CDR3aa: CASSLQGTYGYTF; v_gene: TRBV5-4; abundance: NA; d_gene: NA; j_gene: TRBJ1-2
CDR3nt: TGCAGCCGCGGCGAGACCGTGGAGACCCAGTACTTC; CDR3aa: CSRGETVETQYF; v_gene: TRBV29-1; abundance: NA; d_gene: NA; j_gene: TRBJ2-5
CDR3nt: TGTGCCAGCAGTTTGACAGAGAACACTGAAGCTTTCTTT; CDR3aa: CASSLTENTEAFF; v_gene: TRBV5-8; abundance: NA; d_gene: NA; j_gene: TRBJ1-1
CDR3nt: TGTGCCAGCAGTTACGGCAGGTTCAACGAGCAGTACTTC; CDR3aa: CASSYGRFNEQYF; v_gene: TRBV6-5; abundance: NA; d_gene: NA; j_gene: TRBJ2-7
CDR3nt: TGTGCCAGCAGTACAGGGGGCGCCTATGGCTACACCTTC; CDR3aa: CASSTGGAYGYTF; v_gene: TRBV12-3/TRBV12-4; abundance: NA; d_gene: TRBD1; j_gene: TRBJ1-2
CDR3nt: TGTGCCAGCAGCCTAGTGGGCGGGAGTGGCGTAGATACGCAGTATTTT; CDR3aa: CASSLVGGSGVDTQYF; v_gene: TRBV14; abundance: NA; d_gene: TRBD2; j_gene: TRBJ2-3
CDR3nt: TGTGCCATCAGTTTTAGCGGGAAGCCCAGCACAGATACGCAGTATTTT; CDR3aa: CAISFSGKPSTDTQYF; v_gene: TRBV10-3; abundance: NA; d_gene: TRBD2; j_gene: TRBJ2-3
CDR3nt: TGTGCCAGCAGTGAAGCGACAGGAGCCGACTACGAGCAGTACTTC; CDR3aa: CASSEATGADYEQYF; v_gene: TRBV2; abundance: NA; d_gene: NA; j_gene: TRBJ2-7
CDR3nt: TGTGCCAGCAGTTCACCGGGACAGGGGGCGTCCGGGGAGCTGTTTTTT; CDR3aa: CASSSPGQGASGELFF; v_gene: TRBV7-2; abundance: NA; d_gene: TRBD1; j_gene: TRBJ2-2
CDR3nt: TGTGCCAGCAGGCGACTAGCGGGAGATCCCGACACCTACGAGCAGTACTTC; CDR3aa: CASRRLAGDPDTYEQYF; v_gene: TRBV5-4; abundance: NA; d_gene: TRBD2; j_gene: TRBJ2-7
CDR3nt: TGCGCCAGCAGCTCCCGGACAGATTACAATGAGCAGTTCTTC; CDR3aa: CASSSRTDYNEQFF; v_gene: TRBV5-1; abundance: once; d_gene: NA; j_gene: TRBJ2-1
CDR3nt: TGTGCCAGCAGTGGAGCAGAAGAGCTGCTAGCCAAAAACATTCAGTACTTC; CDR3aa: CASSGAEELLAKNIQYF; v_gene: TRBV2; abundance: NA; d_gene: NA; j_gene: TRBJ2-4
CDR3nt: TGCAGCGTTGGGTCCAGGGGAAGAGGCTACGAGCAGTACTTC; CDR3aa: CSVGSRGRGYEQYF; v_gene: TRBV29-1; abundance: few; d_gene: NA; j_gene: TRBJ2-7
CDR3nt: TGTGCCAGCATCCGCCAGGCAGGGAGGTATGGCTACACCTTC; CDR3aa: CASIRQAGRYGYTF; v_gene: TRBV6-4; abundance: NA; d_gene: NA; j_gene: TRBJ1-2
CDR3nt: TGCGCCAGCAGCCCGGGACAGTTAATGAATACCCAGTACTTC; CDR3aa: CASSPGQLMNTQYF; v_gene: TRBV5-1; abundance: NA; d_gene: TRBD1; j_gene: TRBJ2-5
CDR3nt: TGTGCCAGCAGCATGCCGACATCCTACGAGCAGTACTTC; CDR3aa: CASSMPTSYEQYF; v_gene: TRBV7-9; abundance: NA; d_gene: NA; j_gene: TRBJ2-7
CDR3nt: TGTGCCAGCAGCTTTCGAGGCAGTTCCTACGAGCAGTACTTC; CDR3aa: CASSFRGSSYEQYF; v_gene: TRBV11-2; abundance: NA; d_gene: NA; j_gene: TRBJ2-7
CDR3nt: TGTGCCAGTAGTATAGATGGGGAGGGGCAGGGCCCACCCGGGACTGAAGCTTTCTTT; CDR3aa: CASSIDGEGQGPPGTEAFF; v_gene: TRBV19; abundance: NA; d_gene: NA; j_gene: TRBJ1-1
CDR3nt: TGCGCCAGCAGCCAAGTGTTACAGGGTGGCTATGGCTACACCTTC; CDR3aa: CASSQVLQGGYGYTF; v_gene: TRBV4-1; abundance: NA; d_gene: NA; j_gene: TRBJ1-2
CDR3nt: TGTGCCAGCAGTGAAGAGGGGGTAACTTCTTCACCCCTCCACTTT; CDR3aa: CASSEEGVTSSPLHF; v_gene: TRBV2; abundance: NA; d_gene: NA; j_gene: TRBJ1-6
CDR3nt: TGTGCCAACCCCAGATATCAGCCCCAGCATTTT; CDR3aa: CANPRYQPQHF; v_gene: TRBV2; abundance: NA; d_gene: NA; j_gene: TRBJ1-5
CDR3nt: TGTGCCATCAGTGAGTCAAACAGCTACAATGAGCAGTTCTTC; CDR3aa: CAISESNSYNEQFF; v_gene: TRBV10-3; abundance: NA; d_gene: NA; j_gene: TRBJ2-1
CDR3nt: TGTGCCAGCAGTTACTCGGTTACGGACACATACTACGAGCAGTACTTC; CDR3aa: CASSYSVTDTYYEQYF; v_gene: TRBV6-5; abundance: NA; d_gene: NA; j_gene: TRBJ2-7
CDR3nt: TGCGCCAGCAGCCCCCCACGTATTGGCGGTTCAGAGGAGACCCAGTACTTC; CDR3aa: CASSPPRIGGSEETQYF; v_gene: TRBV4-1; abundance: NA; d_gene: NA; j_gene: TRBJ2-5
CDR3nt: TGTGCCAACGGACAAAGCACAGATACGCAGTATTTT; CDR3aa: CANGQSTDTQYF; v_gene: TRBV10-3; abundance: NA; d_gene: NA; j_gene: TRBJ2-3
CDR3nt: TGTGCCAGCAGCTCTGGACAGGGGAGGGTGAACACTGAAGCTTTCTTT; CDR3aa: CASSSGQGRVNTEAFF; v_gene: TRBV7-9; abundance: few; d_gene: TRBD1; j_gene: TRBJ1-1
CDR3nt: TGTGCCAGCAGCTTGTTGTACGGGTTAGGCTACACCTTC; CDR3aa: CASSLLYGLGYTF; v_gene: TRBV5-8; abundance: once; d_gene: NA; j_gene: TRBJ1-2
CDR3nt: TGTGCCAGCAGCTTAAGGACAGGACTCAATCAGCCCCAGCATTTT; CDR3aa: CASSLRTGLNQPQHF; v_gene: TRBV7-8; abundance: NA; d_gene: TRBD1; j_gene: TRBJ1-5
CDR3nt: TGTGCCAGCAGCGTAGAGCGTATAGCGGGAGGGCTCTCCTACAATGAGCAGTTCTTC; CDR3aa: CASSVERIAGGLSYNEQFF; v_gene: TRBV9; abundance: NA; d_gene: TRBD2; j_gene: TRBJ2-1
CDR3nt: TGTGCCATCAGTGAGTCCTTGGCAGGGGATCACACTGAAGCTTTCTTT; CDR3aa: CAISESLAGDHTEAFF; v_gene: TRBV10-3; abundance: NA; d_gene: NA; j_gene: TRBJ1-1
CDR3nt: TGTGCCAGCAGCTATCCGTCAGGGGGGTATAGGGAGCAGTACTTC; CDR3aa: CASSYPSGGYREQYF; v_gene: TRBV7-3; abundance: NA; d_gene: NA; j_gene: TRBJ2-7
CDR3nt: TGTGCCACCAGCAGAGGATCGGGACTAACATACGAGCAGTACTTC; CDR3aa: CATSRGSGLTYEQYF; v_gene: TRBV15; abundance: NA; d_gene: TRBD2; j_gene: TRBJ2-7
CDR3nt: TGTGCCACCAAAATAGCTGAGAATTCACCCCTCCACTTT; CDR3aa: CATKIAENSPLHF; v_gene: TRBV10-3; abundance: NA; d_gene: NA; j_gene: TRBJ1-6
CDR3nt: TGTGCCATCAGTCCCCCGGGACAGGGCAGAGATACGCAGTATTTT; CDR3aa: CAISPPGQGRDTQYF; v_gene: TRBV10-3; abundance: NA; d_gene: TRBD1; j_gene: TRBJ2-3
CDR3nt: TGTGCCAGCAGCGTCTCCGGGACTAGCGGGACCTCCGAGCAGTACTTC; CDR3aa: CASSVSGTSGTSEQYF; v_gene: TRBV9; abundance: NA; d_gene: TRBD2; j_gene: TRBJ2-7
CDR3nt: TGTGCCAGCAGGTCCCTCGAGGGCACCACCTACGAGCAGTACTTC; CDR3aa: CASRSLEGTTYEQYF; v_gene: TRBV2; abundance: NA; d_gene: NA; j_gene: TRBJ2-7